Below are 18 T cell receptor beta chains sequenced from a single sample in a study of a mutant IDH1 vaccine in newly diagnosed glioma. No antigens are known for them. Here immunoSEQ multiplex PCR was the method, and the copy in TCRdb shows in-frame clones only, minus some. The data show roughly 60,000 clones, with roughly four fifths seen just once and 3.6% held by the top ten. Time point denoted: week 11, during vaccination. It was 300 ug of mutant IDH1 20-mer peptide that made up each vaccine dose, given with topical imiquimod. This sample comprised PBMCs, obtained from a glioma patient whose treatment included an IDH1 peptide vaccine. The receptors shown here come from a man younger than 45 with glioma.

The J gene is TRBJ1-2, the V gene TRBV5-1; the D is unclear. The V end was cut by 0 bases, the J end by 5 bases, with 11 bases between. Germline CDR1 and CDR2: SGHRS and YFSETQ. The CDR3 sequence is 14 residues long. The CDR3 is CASSLGPQEYGYTF. The DNA of the CDR3 is TGCGCCAGCAGCTTGGGACCCCAAGAGTATGGCTACACCTTC.

This clone was picked up one time. The V gene is TRBV7-9, the J gene TRBJ2-7, with D unresolved. CDR3 length equals 15 residues. Germline V CDR1 and CDR2: SEHNR, FQNEAQ (reference sequence). Trimming removed 5 bases from V and 2 bases from J, with 16 bases in between. In DNA, the CDR3 is TGTGCCAGCAGCCCAAGCATAGGGAAACCCTACGAGCAGTACTTC. It translates to CASSPSIGKPYEQYF.

This chain links TRBV7-2 with TRBJ2-7, with 8 nucleotides matching TRBD1. This CDR3 region has 15 residues. Germline CDR1 SGHTA, CDR2 FQGNSA. V lost 2 bases, J lost 4 bases, and 7 bases stayed unmatched. Written as DNA, the CDR3 is TGTGCCAGCAGCTTAAGGGGGACAGGTCTGTACGAGCAGTACTTC. This sequence encodes CASSLRGTGLYEQYF.

The chain combines TRBV6-1 with TRBJ1-1; D not certain. Trimming pared 2 bases from V and 11 bases from J, leaving 18 bases between. In germline, CDR1 is MNHNS, CDR2 SASEGT. The CDR3 runs 14 residues. The CDR3 here is CASSEMGRVGYAFF. DNA for the CDR3: TGTGCCAGCAGTGAAATGGGGAGGGTGGGTTATGCTTTCTTT.

This clone has just a few counts. The J gene is TRBJ1-6, the V gene TRBV9; a possible D gene is TRBD1 (5 bases). CDR3 length: 13 residues. The germline V and J ends were trimmed by 3 bases and 7 bases, with 8 bases remaining between them. Germline CDR1 reads SGDLS; CDR2 reads YYNGEE. The CDR3 DNA is TGTGCCAGCAGCGGGACACACAATTCACCCCTCCACTTT. This codes for CASSGTHNSPLHF. The full variable domain, with the rest looked up from reference TRBV9 and TRBJ1-6, is DSGVTQTPKHLITATGQRVTLRCSPRSGDLSVYWYQQSLDQGLQFLIQYYNGEERAKGNILERFSAQQFPDLHSELNLSSLELGDSALYFCASSGTHNSPLHFGNGTRLTVT.

J is TRBJ2-1 and V is TRBV19, with D unresolved. This CDR3 is 13 amino acids long. CDR1 and CDR2 from the germline V gene are LNHDA and SQIVND (reference sequence). V lost 3 bases and J lost 11, with 14 bases in between. The CDR3: CASSIFGQPKQFF. CDR3 nucleotide sequence: TGTGCCAGTAGTATTTTCGGGCAGCCCAAGCAGTTCTTC.

The chain has TRBV25-1 and TRBJ2-6, with no clear D. The V gene's germline CDR1 is MGHDK and CDR2 SYGVNS. V was trimmed by 7 bases and J by 2 bases, leaving 9 bases between them. This CDR3 spans 14 amino acids. This CDR3 is CASTAITGANVLTF. The CDR3 DNA follows: TGTGCCAGCACAGCAATCACTGGGGCCAACGTCCTGACTTTC. The full variable domain, with the rest looked up from reference TRBV25-1 and TRBJ2-6, is EADIYQTPRYLVIGTGKKITLECSQTMGHDKMYWYQQDPGMELHLIHYSYGVNSTEKGDLSSESTVSRIRTEHFPLTLESARPSHTSQYLCASTAITGANVLTFGAGSRLTVL.

The J gene is TRBJ1-5, the V gene TRBV25-1; possibly TRBD1 for D (6 bases). This CDR3 is built from 14 residues. Germline V CDR1 and CDR2: MGHDK, SYGVNS. V shed 4 bases and J shed 5 bases, with 12 bases lying between them. In nucleotides, the CDR3 is TGTGCCAGCAGTGGATCGGGGGGGCATCAGCCCCAGCATTTT. The encoded protein is CASSGSGGHQPQHF.

The chain is built from TRBV27 and TRBJ1-4, with D perhaps matching TRBD1 (5 bases). Germline loops: CDR1 MNHEY, CDR2 SMNVEV (reference sequence). The CDR3 totals 13 residues. V was shortened by 3 bases and J by 7 bases, with 9 bases between the two germline ends. The CDR3 here is CASSFSGFEKLFF. CDR3 in DNA: TGTGCCAGCAGTTTTTCAGGGTTTGAAAAACTGTTTTTT.

V is TRBV10-1 and J is TRBJ1-1, with unresolved D. The length of the CDR3 is 15 residues. V was trimmed by 3 bases and J by 3 bases, leaving 14 bases between them. Germline V gene data show CDR1 as WNHNN and CDR2 as SYGVQD (reference sequence). The CDR3 DNA follows: TGCGCCAGCAGTGATTCTAGGGAGGAGGACACTGAAGCTTTCTTT. This sequence encodes CASSDSREEDTEAFF.

The chain has TRBV7-9 and TRBJ1-4; 11 nucleotides match TRBD1. Trimming cost V 6 bases and J 2 bases; bases outside gene matches: 5. CDR1 and CDR2 from the germline V gene are SEHNR and FQNEAQ (reference sequence). The CDR3 is 16 residues long. The CDR3 bases are TGTGCCAGCAGGGGGACAGGGGGAGATACTAATGAAAAACTGTTTTTT. Translating it yields CASRGTGGDTNEKLFF. The entire variable domain, with the rest obtained from reference TRBV7-9 and TRBJ1-4, is as follows: DTGVSQNPRHKITKRGQNVTFRCDPISEHNRLYWYRQTLGQGPEFLTYFQNEAQLEKSRLLSDRFSAERPKGSFSTLEIQRTEQGDSAMYLCASRGTGGDTNEKLFFGSGTQLSVL.

The chain has TRBV30 and TRBJ2-4; D possibly corresponds to TRBD1 (5 bases). The germline CDR1 and CDR2 sequences are GTSNPN and SVGIG (reference sequence). Trimming left V 5 bases short and J 8 bases short, with 16 bases between. The CDR3 has 13 amino acids. Written as DNA, the CDR3 is TGTGCCTGGGGAGAGTCAGGGTCGGACATTCAGTACTTC. This encodes CAWGESGSDIQYF.

The CDR3 protein is CASSPDPFYGYTF. Here the CDR3 DNA reads TGTGCCAGCAGCCCGGATCCGTTCTATGGCTACACCTTC. The gene calls are TRBV5-5 and TRBJ1-2, with D unclear. CDR1 SGHKS and CDR2 YYEKEE come from the germline V gene (reference sequence). Trimming removed 4 bases at V and 4 bases at J, with 11 bases between. CDR3 length: 13 amino acids.

The chain couples TRBV11-2 to TRBJ2-1; D not resolved. V lost 2 bases and J 4 bases, leaving 6 bases between the germline ends. The CDR3 is made up of 13 amino acids. CDR1 and CDR2 from the germline V gene are SGHAT and FQNNGV. CDR3 coding DNA: TGTGCCAGCAGCTTATCCGGTTACAATGAGCAGTTCTTC. It codes for CASSLSGYNEQFF.

The chain's CDR3 is CASSLNREAFF. The CDR3 DNA is TGCGCCAGCAGCCTTAACAGGGAAGCTTTCTTT. V gene TRBV5-1 combines with J gene TRBJ1-1, with D possibly TRBD1 on 5 matching bases. The germline V gene has CDR1 SGHRS and CDR2 YFSETQ. Trimming left V 4 bases short and J 8 bases short, with 9 bases between. The CDR3 extends over 11 amino acids.

J is TRBJ2-1 and V is TRBV7-9, with TRBD2 as a possible D gene (6 bases). This CDR3 region has 17 residues. The germline V gene encodes CDR1 SEHNR and CDR2 FQNEAQ (reference sequence). V was shortened by 5 bases and J by 3 bases, with 20 bases between the two germline ends. The CDR3 protein is CASSPTEGRLGYNEQFF. DNA for the CDR3: TGTGCCAGCAGCCCAACGGAGGGGAGGTTGGGCTACAATGAGCAGTTCTTC.

V and J are TRBV7-3 and TRBJ2-1, with D maybe TRBD2 (6 bases). Germline V gene lookup returns CDR1 SGHTA and CDR2 FQGTGA. Trimming removed 4 bases at V and 9 bases at J, with 13 bases between. The CDR3 contains 13 residues. In DNA form, the CDR3 reads TGTGCCAGCAGCTCTATAGCGGCGGGTGAGCAGTTCTTC. It codes for CASSSIAAGEQFF.

This chain connects TRBV4-1 to TRBJ2-1; 7 bases match TRBD1. The CDR3 extends over 14 amino acids. With V trimmed by 4 bases and J by 7 bases, 7 bases remained unmatched. CDR1 is MGHRA, CDR2 YSYEKL, per germline. CDR3 coding DNA: TGCGCCAGCAGCCCGCGGCAGGGGGATAATGAGCAGTTCTTC. Translated, it gives CASSPRQGDNEQFF.